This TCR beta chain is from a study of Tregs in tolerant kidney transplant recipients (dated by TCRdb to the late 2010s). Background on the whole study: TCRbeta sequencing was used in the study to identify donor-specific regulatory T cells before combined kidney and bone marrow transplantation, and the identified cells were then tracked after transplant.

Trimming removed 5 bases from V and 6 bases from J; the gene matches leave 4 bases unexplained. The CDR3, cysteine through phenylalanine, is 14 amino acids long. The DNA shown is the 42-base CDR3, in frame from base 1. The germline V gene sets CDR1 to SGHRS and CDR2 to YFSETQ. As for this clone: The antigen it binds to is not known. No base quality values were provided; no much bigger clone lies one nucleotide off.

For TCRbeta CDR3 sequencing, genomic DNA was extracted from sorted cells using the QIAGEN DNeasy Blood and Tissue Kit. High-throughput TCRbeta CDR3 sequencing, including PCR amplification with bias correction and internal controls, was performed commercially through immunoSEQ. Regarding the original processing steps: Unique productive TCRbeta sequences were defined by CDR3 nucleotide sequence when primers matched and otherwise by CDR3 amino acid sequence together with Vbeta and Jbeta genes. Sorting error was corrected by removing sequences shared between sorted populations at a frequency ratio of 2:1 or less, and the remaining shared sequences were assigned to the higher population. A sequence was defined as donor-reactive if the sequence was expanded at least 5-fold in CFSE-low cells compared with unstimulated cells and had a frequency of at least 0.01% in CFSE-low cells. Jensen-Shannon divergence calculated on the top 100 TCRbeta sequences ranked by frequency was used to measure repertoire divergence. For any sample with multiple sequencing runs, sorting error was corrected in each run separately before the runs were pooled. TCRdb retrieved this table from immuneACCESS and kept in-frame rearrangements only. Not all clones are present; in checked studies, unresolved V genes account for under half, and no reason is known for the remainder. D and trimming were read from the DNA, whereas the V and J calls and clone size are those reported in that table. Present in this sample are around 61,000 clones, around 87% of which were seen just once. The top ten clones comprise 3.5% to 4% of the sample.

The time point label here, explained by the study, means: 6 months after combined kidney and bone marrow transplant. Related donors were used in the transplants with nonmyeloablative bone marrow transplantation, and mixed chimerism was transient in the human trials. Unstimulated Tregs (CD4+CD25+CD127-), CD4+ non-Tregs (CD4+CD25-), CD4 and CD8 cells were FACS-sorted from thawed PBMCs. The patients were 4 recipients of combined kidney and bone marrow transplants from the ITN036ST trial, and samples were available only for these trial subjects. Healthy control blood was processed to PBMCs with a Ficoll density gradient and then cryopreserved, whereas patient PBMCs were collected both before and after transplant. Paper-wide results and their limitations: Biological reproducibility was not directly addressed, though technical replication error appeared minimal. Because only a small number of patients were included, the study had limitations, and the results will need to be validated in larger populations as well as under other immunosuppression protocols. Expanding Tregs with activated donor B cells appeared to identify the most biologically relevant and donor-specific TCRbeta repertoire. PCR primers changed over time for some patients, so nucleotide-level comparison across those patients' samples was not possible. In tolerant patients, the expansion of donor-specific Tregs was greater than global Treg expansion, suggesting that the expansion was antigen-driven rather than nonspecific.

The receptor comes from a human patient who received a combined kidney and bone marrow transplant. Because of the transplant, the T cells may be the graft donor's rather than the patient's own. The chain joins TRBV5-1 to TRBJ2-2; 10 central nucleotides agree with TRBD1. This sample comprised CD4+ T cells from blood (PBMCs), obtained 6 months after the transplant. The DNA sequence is TGCGCCAGCAGTCCAGGACAGGGGGCCGGGGAGCTGTTTTTT. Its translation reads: CASSPGQGAGELFF.